The 25 T cell receptor beta chains presented below share a single source sample, sequenced in a study of response to subunit inactivated influenza vaccine. Each CDR3 protein is one row after TCRdb ran MiXCR on the RT-PCR reads. The data show more than 450,000 distinct CDR3 sequences, with around 11% seen just once and 8% to 13% held by the top ten. The same sample was also studied in work on T cells expressing NK-cell markers. As reported in that work: cDNA encoding TCR beta was synthesized via 5'RACE template switching incorporating UMIs.

The sequenced sample was PBMCs from blood, obtained on the day of vaccination. The receptors were gathered from a man in his fifties who received an inactivated influenza vaccine.

This clonotype came up a few times. The chain uses TRBV28 and TRBJ2-5; 7 bases line up with TRBD2. CDR1 is MDHEN and CDR2 is SYDVKM in the germline V gene. With V trimmed by 3 bases and J by 5 bases, 6 bases remained unmatched. The CDR3 is 14 amino acids. In nucleotides, the CDR3 is TGTGCCAGCAGTTTGTTGCGGGAGCGGGAGACCCAGTACTTC. Protein product: CASSLLRERETQYF.

This clonotype was picked up a small number of times. This chain uses TRBV20-1 with TRBJ2-7, with D perhaps matching TRBD2 (7 bases). The CDR3 runs 15 residues. Per the germline V gene, CDR1 is DFQATT and CDR2 is SNEGSKA (reference sequence). Trimming shortened V by 5 bases and J by 6 bases, and 23 bases separated the two germline ends. CDR3 bases: TGCAGTGCTCGCAGTTCCGGGGGGCTTTTTAGCGAGCAGTACTTC. It translates to CSARSSGGLFSEQYF.

The gene calls are TRBV2 and TRBJ2-7; D gene uncertain. The CDR3 contains 14 residues. V was shortened by 4 bases and J by 0 bases, with 10 bases between the two germline ends. Looked up from germline, CDR1 is SNHLY and CDR2 is FYNNEI. CDR3 loop: CASSVLQSSYEQYF. The CDR3 coding sequence is TGTGCCAGCAGTGTTCTCCAGAGCTCCTACGAGCAGTACTTC. The full variable domain, its missing parts supplied by reference TRBV2 and TRBJ2-7, is EPEVTQTPSHQVTQMGQEVILRCVPISNHLYFYWYRQILGQKVEFLVSFYNNEISEKSEIFDDQFSVERPDGSNFTLKIRSTKLEDSAMYFCASSVLQSSYEQYFGPGTRLTVT.

The J gene is TRBJ2-1, the V gene TRBV30; 12 positions match TRBD1. V lost 2 bases, J lost 7 bases, and 6 bases stayed unmatched. This CDR3 spans 15 amino acids. Germline lookup yields CDR1 GTSNPN and CDR2 SVGIG (reference sequence). The CDR3 sequence is CAWSTGTGGGNEQFF. The CDR3, as DNA: TGTGCCTGGAGTACCGGGACAGGGGGCGGGAATGAGCAGTTCTTC.

This clonotype has more than one count but fewer than ten. V and J are TRBV12-3 or TRBV12-4 and TRBJ2-5; 7 nucleotides line up with TRBD1. V trimming: 5 bases; J trimming: 5 bases; junction bases outside the gene matches: 11. The CDR3 is made up of 15 amino acids. The CDR3: CASSRSGTEGETQYF. The DNA for the CDR3 is TGTGCCAGCAGTCGTTCCGGGACAGAGGGGGAGACCCAGTACTTC.

The chain joins TRBV5-6 to TRBJ2-1; possibly TRBD1 for D (6 bases). The length of the CDR3 is 13 residues. Trimming stripped 4 bases from V and 9 bases from J, with 14 bases between. Germline V gene lookup returns CDR1 SGHDT and CDR2 YYEEEE. In DNA, the CDR3 is TGTGCCAGCAGCCCGGAAAGGGGGATTGAGCAGTTCTTC. Protein: CASSPERGIEQFF.

This clonotype has a handful of counts. Germline is not matched at one junction end, which may reflect a read error. The V gene is TRBV6-5, the J gene TRBJ1-2; no reliable D call. The CDR3 is made up of 13 amino acids. Germline V gives CDR1 MNHEY, CDR2 SVGAGI. CDR3 sequence: CASSSITHYGCTF. CDR3 coding DNA: TGTGCCAGCAGTTCTATTACCCACTATGGCTGCACCTTC.

This clonotype was detected only a few times. The CDR3 sequence: CASRGDDNEQFF. The CDR3, as DNA: TGTGCCAGCAGGGGAGACGACAATGAGCAGTTCTTC. The chain recombines TRBV2 with TRBJ2-1; tentatively, D is TRBD2 (5 bases). Germline CDR1 reads SNHLY; CDR2 reads FYNNEI. V gave up 6 bases and J gave up 5 bases, with 8 bases separating them. This CDR3 comprises 12 residues.

This clonotype appeared a few times. The chain is built from TRBV11-2 and TRBJ2-5; 9 bases match TRBD1. The CDR3 extends over 15 amino acids. Trimming took 5 bases from V and 2 from J; bases not matched to a gene: 6. Germline values: CDR1 SGHAT, CDR2 FQNNGV. The chain's CDR3 is CASSPFGTGQETQYF. The CDR3 bases are TGTGCCAGCAGCCCCTTTGGGACAGGGCAAGAGACCCAGTACTTC. The whole variable domain, remainder taken from reference TRBV11-2 and TRBJ2-5, is EAGVAQSPRYKIIEKRQSVAFWCNPISGHATLYWYQQILGQGPKLLIQFQNNGVVDDSQLPKDRFSAERLKGVDSTLKIQPAKLEDSAVYLCASSPFGTGQETQYFGPGTRLLVL.

This clonotype was found a few times. V gene TRBV6-1 combines with J gene TRBJ2-7; D not certain. V was pared by 7 bases and J by 5 bases, with 9 bases between. This CDR3 spans 11 amino acids. Germline V gene sequence: CDR1 MNHNS, CDR2 SASEGT. Here the CDR3 reads CASTWPNEQYF. The CDR3 nucleotides are TGTGCCAGCACCTGGCCGAACGAGCAGTACTTC.

V usage is TRBV11-2 and J usage is TRBJ2-3, with D unresolved. The CDR3 runs to 15 residues. V gave up 3 bases and J gave up 6 bases, with 16 bases separating them. The germline CDR1 and CDR2 sequences are SGHAT and FQNNGV. The CDR3 DNA sequence: TGTGCCAGCAGCTTCAGGTTGACCGACCAGGATACGCAGTATTTT. Translated, it gives CASSFRLTDQDTQYF.

The chain is built from TRBV18 and TRBJ1-3; D not certain. The CDR3 runs to 20 residues. Germline CDR1 reads KGHSH; CDR2 reads LQKENI. V shed 0 bases and J shed 0 bases, with 21 bases lying between them. The CDR3 spells CASSPPHLPHGRSSGNTIYF. For the CDR3, the DNA is TGTGCCAGCTCACCACCCCACCTACCCCATGGACGGAGCTCTGGAAACACCATATATTTT.

This clonotype was seen repeatedly, ten times or more. In DNA form, the CDR3 reads TGTGCCAGCAGCCCGATTCCTTGGTCCAAGAGAGGAGAGACCCAGTACTTC. Translating gives CASSPIPWSKRGETQYF. The gene calls are TRBV3-1 and TRBJ2-5; no definite D call. Looked up from germline, CDR1 is LGHDT and CDR2 is YNNKEL (reference sequence). The V end was cut by 4 bases, the J end by 4 bases, with 22 bases between. This CDR3 is built from 17 residues.

The chain joins TRBV7-2 to TRBJ2-3, with D perhaps TRBD1 (5 bases). The length of the CDR3 is 15 residues. V was shortened by 5 bases and J by 0 bases, with 12 bases between the two germline ends. CDR1 and CDR2 from the germline V gene are SGHTA and FQGNSA. CDR3 DNA: TGTGCCAGCAGCCCTAGACAGACCAGCACAGATACGCAGTATTTT. This gives the protein CASSPRQTSTDTQYF.

This sequence joins TRBV14 and TRBJ1-1, with D perhaps TRBD1 (5 bases). Per the germline V gene, CDR1 is SGHDN and CDR2 is FVKESK. This CDR3 region has 13 residues. The germline V and J ends were trimmed by 0 bases and 9 bases, with 11 bases remaining between them. Here the CDR3 DNA reads TGTGCCAGCAGCCAAGATAGGGCAGGGAAAGCTTTCTTT. Translating gives CASSQDRAGKAFF. The whole variable domain, remainder taken from reference TRBV14 and TRBJ1-1, is EAGVTQFPSHSVIEKGQTVTLRCDPISGHDNLYWYRRVMGKEIKFLLHFVKESKQDESGMPNNRFLAERTGGTYSTLKVQPAELEDSGVYFCASSQDRAGKAFFGQGTRLTVV.

The rearrangement joins TRBV19 to TRBJ2-7; D unresolved. CDR1 and CDR2 (germline): LNHDA, SQIVND (reference sequence). Deletions cut 8 bases from V and 0 bases from J, with 14 bases between. The length of the CDR3 is 14 residues. This CDR3 reads CASSSNLGSYEQYF. The CDR3 coding sequence is TGTGCCAGTTCATCTAACCTAGGCTCCTACGAGCAGTACTTC.

This clonotype occurred a few times. The chain combines TRBV20-1 with TRBJ2-7; 12 nucleotides line up with TRBD2. Losses at the gene ends were 1 base for V and 5 bases for J; bases not matched to a gene: 6. The CDR3 is 15 amino acids. Germline V lookup: CDR1 DFQATT, CDR2 SNEGSKA (reference sequence). DNA for the CDR3: TGCAGTGCTAGAGGACTAGCGGGAGTTCTCGACGAGCAGTACTTC. Encoded protein: CSARGLAGVLDEQYF.

This clonotype came up many times. This sequence joins TRBV6-2 or TRBV6-3 and TRBJ2-3, with D possibly being TRBD2 (6 bases). Per germline, CDR1 MNHEY and CDR2 SVGEGT. The germline V and J ends were trimmed by 10 bases and 2 bases, with 16 bases remaining between them. The CDR3 is 14 residues long. Here the CDR3 DNA reads TGTGCCACCGGGCGGGGACCACCCACAGATACGCAGTATTTT. This codes for CATGRGPPTDTQYF.

This clonotype appeared a few times. The genes are TRBV7-8 and TRBJ2-7, with TRBD1 matching over 9 bases. Germline-derived CDR1 and CDR2 are SGHVS and FQNEAQ. CDR3 length: 19 amino acids. J was trimmed by 0 bases and V by 4 bases; bases with no gene match: 16. The chain's CDR3 is CASSWIGQGRAPLSYEQYF. The CDR3 nucleotides are TGTGCCAGCAGCTGGATAGGACAGGGGAGAGCTCCCCTCTCCTACGAGCAGTACTTC.

This chain uses TRBV19 with TRBJ2-1; D is tentatively TRBD1 or TRBD2 (6 bases each). Trimming removed 11 bases at V and 4 bases at J, with 15 bases between. The CDR3 length is 13 residues. CDR1 is LNHDA and CDR2 is SQIVND in the germline V gene (reference sequence). CDR3 coding DNA: TGTGCCCCAAAGGGGGGACTTTACAATGAGCAGTTCTTC. It encodes CAPKGGLYNEQFF.

The sample holds a few counts of this clonotype. The gene calls are TRBV2 and TRBJ2-2, with 7 bases fitting TRBD1. The length of the CDR3 is 14 residues. Trimming removed 3 bases from V and 5 bases from J; junction bases left unmatched: 3. Germline values: CDR1 SNHLY, CDR2 FYNNEI. CDR3 in DNA: TGTGCCAGCAGTGAGACAGGGTGGACCGGGGAGCTGTTTTTT. Encoded protein: CASSETGWTGELFF.

This clonotype was observed many times. The rearrangement uses TRBV7-2 and TRBJ2-3, with 10 bases lining up with TRBD2. V lost 4 bases to trimming and J lost 4 bases; unmatched junction nucleotides: 8. CDR1 and CDR2 (germline): SGHTA, FQGNSA. The CDR3 sequence is 16 residues long. CDR3 coding DNA: TGTGCCAGCAGCTACACCGGGACTAGCGTGGCAGATACGCAGTATTTT. Translating it yields CASSYTGTSVADTQYF. Using reference TRBV7-2 and TRBJ2-3 for the parts outside the CDR3, the full variable domain is GAGVSQSPSNKVTEKGKDVELRCDPISGHTALYWYRQSLGQGLEFLIYFQGNSAPDKSGLPSDRFSAERTGGSVSTLTIQRTQQEDSAVYLCASSYTGTSVADTQYFGPGTRLTVL.

This chain uses TRBV15 with TRBJ2-6, with D unresolved. The germline CDR1 and CDR2 sequences are LNHNV and YYDKDF (reference sequence). Trimming stripped 1 base from V and 1 base from J, with 14 bases between. This CDR3 contains 18 residues. The CDR3 spells CATSRVGNLDSGANVLTF. CDR3 bases: TGTGCCACCAGCAGAGTAGGTAATCTGGATTCTGGGGCCAACGTCCTGACTTTC.

The chain combines TRBV4-2 with TRBJ2-7, with a weak D call TRBD2 (6 bases). Trimming left V 4 bases short and J 3 bases short, with 25 bases between. The CDR3 sequence is 18 residues long. Germline values: CDR1 LGHNA, CDR2 YNFKEQ. Written as DNA, the CDR3 is TGTGCCAGCAGCCCTGTCTACACCGTGACTGCGGGGAACTACGAGCAGTACTTC. As protein: CASSPVYTVTAGNYEQYF.

A few counts support this clonotype. This chain connects TRBV20-1 to TRBJ2-7, with D perhaps given as TRBD1 or TRBD2 (5 bases each). This CDR3 spans 14 amino acids. Per germline, CDR1 DFQATT and CDR2 SNEGSKA (reference sequence). Trimming shortened V by 3 bases and J by 2 bases, and 14 bases separated the two germline ends. The CDR3 reads CSARRGRATYEQYF. The CDR3 DNA reads TGCAGTGCTAGGAGGGGCCGGGCAACCTACGAGCAGTACTTC.